This T cell receptor beta chain was recovered during a study of T cell repertoires in cytomegalovirus infection. TCRdb recomputed calls from the reads with MiXCR, one row per CDR3 protein. The sample records 250,000 or so distinct CDR3 sequences, about 12% being singletons. Trimming cost V 2 bases and J 0 bases, with 5 bases left between them. CDR1 is SGHTA, CDR2 FQGTGA, per germline. The CDR3 has 15 amino acids. This clonotype has just a few counts. The TCR originated in a human donor in good health (CMV status not recorded). Some clones in this sample may be carry-over from other donors' samples. Sequencing was carried out using PBMCs. V usage is TRBV7-3 and J usage is TRBJ2-6; D remains ambiguous. The CDR3 sequence is CASSLVDSGANVLTF. CDR3 bases: TGTGCCAGCAGCTTAGTTGACTCTGGGGCCAACGTCCTGACTTTC. The full variable domain, in which reference TRBV7-3 and TRBJ2-6 provide the parts outside the CDR3, is GAGVSQTPSNKVTEKGKYVELRCDPISGHTALYWYRQSLGQGPEFLIYFQGTGAADDSGLPNDRFFAVRPEGSVSTLKIQRTERGDSAVYLCASSLVDSGANVLTFGAGSRLTVL.